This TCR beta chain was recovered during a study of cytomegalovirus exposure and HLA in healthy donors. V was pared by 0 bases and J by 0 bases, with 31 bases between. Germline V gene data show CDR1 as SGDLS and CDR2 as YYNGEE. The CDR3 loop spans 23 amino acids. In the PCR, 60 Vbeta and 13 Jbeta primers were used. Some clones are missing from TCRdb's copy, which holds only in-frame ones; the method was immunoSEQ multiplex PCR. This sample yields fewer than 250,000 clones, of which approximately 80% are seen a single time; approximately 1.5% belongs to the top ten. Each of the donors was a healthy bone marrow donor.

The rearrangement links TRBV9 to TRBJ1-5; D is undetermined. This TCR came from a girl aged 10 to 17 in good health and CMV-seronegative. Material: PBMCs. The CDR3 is CASSVVAAVSLRPEINSNQPQHF. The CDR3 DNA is TGTGCCAGCAGCGTAGTGGCAGCGGTGTCCCTCCGCCCGGAAATCAATAGCAATCAGCCCCAGCATTTT. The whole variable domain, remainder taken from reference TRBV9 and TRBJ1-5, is DSGVTQTPKHLITATGQRVTLRCSPRSGDLSVYWYQQSLDQGLQFLIQYYNGEERAKGNILERFSAQQFPDLHSELNLSSLELGDSALYFCASSVVAAVSLRPEINSNQPQHFGDGTRLSIL.